What follows are 14 T cell receptor beta chains derived from one specimen sequenced in a study of shared clonotypes between healthy human individuals. Sequencing was performed with immunoSEQ multiplex PCR; in TCRdb, only in-frame clones are kept and a portion is missing. The sample consists of over 2 million clones, over 85% of them appearing once. The naive CD8 fraction comprised CD45RO-negative cells positively selected for CCR7 and excluded terminally differentiated effector memory CD45RA+ cells. Sample: naive CD8+ T cells sorted from blood. These receptor sequences come from a man between 18 and 29 years old in good health.

Comment on this clone: Other nucleotide sequences in the sample specify the same CDR3. The chain joins TRBV5-6 to TRBJ2-7; 7 nucleotides match TRBD1. The CDR3 spans 13 residues. Germline CDR1 and CDR2: SGHDT and YYEEEE. With 4 bases clipped from V and 4 bases from J, the junction kept 5 bases outside the gene matches. For the CDR3, the DNA is TGTGCCAGCAGCGGGGACAGAGATTACGAGCAGTACTTC. Residues: CASSGDRDYEQYF.

The V and J genes are TRBV4-3 and TRBJ2-3; D remains unclear. V was pared by 4 bases and J by 1 base, with 18 bases between. Germline CDR1 is LGHNA and CDR2 is YSLEER. The CDR3 has 17 residues. DNA for the CDR3: TGCGCCAGCAGCCCCTACCAAGTCGGTGGTGGCACAGATACGCAGTATTTT. This encodes CASSPYQVGGGTDTQYF.

The V and J genes are TRBV27 and TRBJ2-1; the D is unclear. The germline V gene encodes CDR1 MNHEY and CDR2 SMNVEV (reference sequence). V shed 3 bases and J shed 6 bases, with 9 bases lying between them. The CDR3 totals 13 residues. For the CDR3, the DNA is TGTGCCAGCAGTTTCGACTTCTTCAATGAGCAGTTCTTC. Protein: CASSFDFFNEQFF.

The J gene is TRBJ2-7, the V gene TRBV7-9; no clear D gene. With 7 bases removed from V and 2 bases from J, the gap between germline ends came to 15 bases. This CDR3 spans 14 amino acids. The germline V gene has CDR1 SEHNR and CDR2 FQNEAQ (reference sequence). This CDR3 reads CASIPLETTYEQYF. The CDR3 coding sequence is TGTGCCAGCATCCCACTGGAGACAACCTACGAGCAGTACTTC.

This chain joins TRBV4-3 and TRBJ1-4; D is perhaps TRBD1 (5 bases). The CDR3 consists of 17 residues. Between the trimmed V and J ends, which lost 1 base and 5 bases, there was a span of 17 bases. CDR1 is LGHNA and CDR2 is YSLEER in the germline V gene. The CDR3 loop reads CASSQGTQGFGNEKLFF. The CDR3 DNA sequence: TGCGCCAGCAGCCAAGGAACTCAGGGTTTCGGCAATGAAAAACTGTTTTTT.

The count of this clone is one. This chain links TRBV4-3 with TRBJ1-2, with D unclear. Per germline, CDR1 LGHNA and CDR2 YSLEER. V was pared by 1 base and J by 8 bases, with 17 bases between. This CDR3 has 15 amino acids. Here the CDR3 reads CASSQAAGEGTGYTF. The CDR3 DNA reads as TGCGCCAGCAGCCAAGCGGCGGGAGAGGGTACGGGCTACACCTTC.

The gene calls are TRBV6-5 and TRBJ2-5; D perhaps matches TRBD1 (5 bases). The V end was cut by 2 bases, the J end by 3 bases, with 10 bases between. The germline V gene has CDR1 MNHEY and CDR2 SVGAGI. The CDR3 length is 14 residues. CDR3 protein: CASSYIGAEETQYF. In DNA form, the CDR3 reads TGTGCCAGCAGTTACATAGGGGCAGAAGAGACCCAGTACTTC.

The count of this clone is one. The chain links TRBV10-3 to TRBJ2-5; D is possibly TRBD2 (5 bases). Germline V gives CDR1 ENHRY, CDR2 SYGVKD. V was shortened by 10 bases and J by 5 bases, with 17 bases between the two germline ends. The CDR3 spans 13 residues. CDR3 amino acids: CATAGLTGETQYF. In nucleotides, the CDR3 is TGTGCCACCGCGGGCCTGACGGGGGAGACCCAGTACTTC.

This clone was recorded once. The chain recombines TRBV28 with TRBJ1-4; D gene ambiguous. The germline V and J ends were trimmed by 2 bases and 4 bases, with 11 bases remaining between them. The germline V gene has CDR1 MDHEN and CDR2 SYDVKM. The CDR3 is made up of 15 amino acids. The CDR3: CASSLAAALNEKLFF. As DNA, the CDR3 is TGTGCCAGCAGTTTAGCGGCAGCACTTAATGAAAAACTGTTTTTT.

V is TRBV19 and J is TRBJ2-1, with 8 bases matching TRBD2. The CDR3 length is 14 residues. In germline, CDR1 is LNHDA, CDR2 SQIVND (reference sequence). V dropped 9 bases and J dropped 8; count of bases not matched to a gene: 12. CDR3 sequence (DNA): TGTGCCAGCCGTTCCGGACTAGCTCTAGATGAGCAGTTCTTC. This sequence encodes CASRSGLALDEQFF.

The chain joins TRBV9 to TRBJ1-2; D might be TRBD1 (5 bases). There are 14 residues in the CDR3. The ends were cut back, 1 base at V and 8 bases at J, with 15 bases in the middle. From germline, CDR1 is SGDLS and CDR2 YYNGEE. CDR3 coding DNA: TGTGCCAGCAGCGTATCCGGGGCCCCCTCCGGCTACACCTTC. Translating it yields CASSVSGAPSGYTF.

This clone is a singleton in its sample. The sample holds other DNA sequences that translate to the same CDR3. The chain couples TRBV5-4 to TRBJ1-1; 8 nucleotides agree with TRBD1. The CDR3 has 15 residues. The germline V gene encodes CDR1 SGHNT and CDR2 YYREEE (reference sequence). Unmatched junction bases numbered 2, after V lost 0 bases and J lost 1 base. Written as DNA, the CDR3 is TGTGCCAGCAGCTTGGCTACAGGGGGGAACACTGAAGCTTTCTTT. It is translated as CASSLATGGNTEAFF.

Notes on this clone: A far larger clone is just one base off, so this is likely a read error. V and J are TRBV7-9 and TRBJ2-1; D is possibly TRBD2 (7 bases). Germline V gives CDR1 SEHNR, CDR2 FQNEAQ (reference sequence). CDR3 length equals 15 residues. The CDR3 sequence is CASSPTSAGDNGQFF. CDR3 bases: TGTGCCAGCAGCCCAACTAGCGCGGGGGACAATGGGCAGTTCTTC. Looking up the rest from reference TRBV7-9 and TRBJ2-1 gives the full variable domain: DTGVSQNPRHKITKRGQNVTFRCDPISEHNRLYWYRQTLGQGPEFLTYFQNEAQLEKSRLLSDRFSAERPKGSFSTLEIQRTEQGDSAMYLCASSPTSAGDNGQFFGPGTRLTVL.

The genes are TRBV28 and TRBJ2-7, with TRBD2 matching 8 bases. Germline CDR1 MDHEN, CDR2 SYDVKM. With V trimmed by 11 bases and J by 2 bases, 8 bases remained unmatched. CDR3 length: 13 amino acids. CDR3 residues: CAAGGATPYEQYF. The CDR3 bases are TGTGCCGCGGGGGGAGCGACCCCCTACGAGCAGTACTTC.